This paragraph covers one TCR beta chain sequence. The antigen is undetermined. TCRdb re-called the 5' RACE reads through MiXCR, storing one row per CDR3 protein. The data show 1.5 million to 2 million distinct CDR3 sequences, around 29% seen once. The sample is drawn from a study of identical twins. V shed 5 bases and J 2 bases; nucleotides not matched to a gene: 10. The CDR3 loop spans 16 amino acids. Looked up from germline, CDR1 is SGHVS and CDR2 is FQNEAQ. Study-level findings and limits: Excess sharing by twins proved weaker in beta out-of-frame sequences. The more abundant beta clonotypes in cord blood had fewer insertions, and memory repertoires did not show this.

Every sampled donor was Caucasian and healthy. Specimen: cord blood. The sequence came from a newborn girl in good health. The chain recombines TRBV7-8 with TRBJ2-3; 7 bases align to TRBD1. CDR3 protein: CASSGRTGLITDTQYF. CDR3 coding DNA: TGTGCCAGCAGCGGACGGACAGGTTTGATCACAGATACGCAGTATTTT.